This T cell receptor beta chain was found in a study of cytomegalovirus exposure and HLA in healthy donors. Study-level results: There was a cluster of highly shared sequence variants that was likely a sequencing artifact. The study put 150 to 200 TCR beta chains on its list as cytomegalovirus-associated.

PCR used 60 Vbeta primers and 13 Jbeta primers. Generated by immunoSEQ multiplex PCR, the TCRdb table keeps only in-frame clones and is missing some. This sample has roughly 97,000 clones; around 9.6% occur once, and the top ten carry about 5%. As regards this clone: Its target is not known.

This CDR3 is built from 12 residues. Per germline, CDR1 MRHNA and CDR2 SNTAGT. Trimming took 3 bases from V and 7 from J, leaving 7 bases between them. Material: PBMCs. The TCR sequence derives from a middle-aged man in good health and CMV-seropositive. The V call is TRBV6-4, the J call TRBJ2-1, with unresolved D. CDR3: CASSDVRNEQFF. The DNA for the CDR3 is TGTGCCAGCAGTGATGTGCGGAATGAGCAGTTCTTC.